The 17 T cell receptor beta chains given below trace back to one sample, sequenced in a study of T cell clonotyping in hematopoietic cell transplantation. Clones were read by immunoSEQ multiplex PCR, and TCRdb kept only the in-frame ones, dropping some. Among more than 40,000 clones listed, around 96% were seen once. Sequenced sample: peripheral blood mononuclear cells. Receptors originate from a man aged 25-45 years in good health. Some clones in this sample may be carry-over from other donors' samples.

The genes are TRBV9 and TRBJ2-1; the D gene is possibly TRBD2 (6 bases). The CDR3 has 15 residues. CDR1 and CDR2 from the germline V gene are SGDLS and YYNGEE. V was clipped by 3 bases and J by 3 bases, with 13 bases between them. As DNA, the CDR3 is TGTGCCAGCAGCGCCCCCGGGACTTTCTACAATGAGCAGTTCTTC. Translation: CASSAPGTFYNEQFF.

The rearrangement links TRBV7-8 to TRBJ2-3; D gene uncertain. The CDR3 is made up of 13 amino acids. CDR1 SGHVS and CDR2 FQNEAQ come from the germline V gene. Trimming took 4 bases from V and 6 from J, leaving 11 bases between them. The CDR3 here is CASSYISQDTQYF. CDR3 nucleotides: TGTGCCAGCAGCTACATCTCGCAGGATACGCAGTATTTT.

V is TRBV19 and J is TRBJ2-7, with 9 nucleotides matching TRBD1. CDR3 length: 14 residues. The V gene's germline CDR1 is LNHDA and CDR2 SQIVND (reference sequence). The junction had 5 bases not matched to a gene; V was cut back by 3 bases and J by 5 bases. The CDR3, as DNA: TGTGCCAGTAGTATGTTTGGACAGGGGAACGAGCAGTACTTC. Protein sequence: CASSMFGQGNEQYF.

This clone was seen only once. The rearrangement joins TRBV7-6 to TRBJ1-4; the D gene is possibly TRBD1 (6 bases). The germline V gene encodes CDR1 SGHVS and CDR2 FNYEAQ. The germline V and J ends were trimmed by 0 bases and 3 bases, with 11 bases remaining between them. This CDR3 is built from 16 residues. CDR3 protein: CASSLAAQGSNEKLFF. CDR3 nucleotides: TGTGCCAGCAGCTTAGCAGCACAGGGCTCTAATGAAAAACTGTTTTTT. Full variable domain (missing parts from reference TRBV7-6 and TRBJ1-4): GAGVSQSPRYKVTKRGQDVALRCDPISGHVSLYWYRQALGQGPEFLTYFNYEAQQDKSGLPNDRFSAERPEGSISTLTIQRTEQRDSAMYRCASSLAAQGSNEKLFFGSGTQLSVL.

V usage is TRBV6-5 and J usage is TRBJ1-3, with 9 bases that match TRBD1. Germline CDR1 is MNHEY and CDR2 is SVGAGI. The V segment lost 4 bases and the J segment 4 bases; nucleotides outside the gene matches: 5. The CDR3 has 15 amino acids. For the CDR3, the DNA is TGTGCCAGCAGTTCCACCACAGGGGGCGGAAACACCATATATTTT. Amino acid sequence: CASSSTTGGGNTIYF.

The chain carries TRBV7-6 and TRBJ2-1; no clear D gene. CDR3 length: 12 residues. Per the germline V gene, CDR1 is SGHVS and CDR2 is FNYEAQ. Trimming stripped 5 bases from V and 5 bases from J, with 7 bases between. The CDR3 nucleotides read TGTGCCAGCAGCCTGGCGAACAATGAGCAGTTCTTC. Encoded protein: CASSLANNEQFF.

This rearrangement joins TRBV5-6 to TRBJ1-3; D remains unclear. The CDR3 length is 14 residues. The V and J ends lost 0 bases and 4 bases respectively, with 8 bases between them. Germline CDR1 is SGHDT and CDR2 is YYEEEE. The CDR3 DNA reads TGTGCCAGCAGCTTGGTTCAGTGGGGAAACACCATATATTTT. Residues: CASSLVQWGNTIYF.

This clone was counted once. V usage is TRBV6-5 and J usage is TRBJ1-2; D is undetermined. The CDR3 runs to 11 residues. The V and J ends lost 3 bases and 5 bases respectively, with 4 bases between them. Germline loops: CDR1 MNHEY, CDR2 SVGAGI. CDR3 residues: CASSYGYGYTF. CDR3 nucleotides: TGTGCCAGCAGTTATGGTTATGGCTACACCTTC.

In this sample, this clone turned up a few times. This sequence joins TRBV7-2 and TRBJ1-1, with D tentatively TRBD1 (6 bases). Per germline, CDR1 SGHTA and CDR2 FQGNSA. V lost 3 bases and J lost 1, with 9 bases in between. The CDR3 runs 14 residues. The CDR3, as DNA: TGTGCCAGCAGCTTTGGGGGCTGGAACACTGAAGCTTTCTTT. Protein: CASSFGGWNTEAFF.

This chain uses TRBV5-1 with TRBJ1-2, with D uncertain. Germline CDR1 SGHRS, CDR2 YFSETQ. This CDR3 contains 13 residues. The ends were cut back, 4 bases at V and 5 bases at J, with 12 bases in the middle. As DNA, the CDR3 is TGCGCCAGCAGCCCCGATTCCGAGTATGGCTACACCTTC. As protein: CASSPDSEYGYTF.

A single count supports this clone. The rearrangement links TRBV10-1 to TRBJ2-3; 7 bases line up with TRBD1. The CDR3 is 13 residues long. V was pared by 10 bases and J by 6 bases, with 10 bases of the junction left unmatched. The germline gives CDR1 WNHNN, CDR2 SYGVQD (reference sequence). In DNA form, the CDR3 reads TGCGCCACCCGGGACAGTAATTGGGATACGCAGTATTTT. Its translation: CATRDSNWDTQYF.

In DNA, the CDR3 is TGCGCCAGCAGCCAGGTCGGGACTGCCTACGAGCAGTACTTC. Translated: CASSQVGTAYEQYF. This chain joins TRBV4-1 and TRBJ2-7, with a possible D match to TRBD2 (6 bases). The CDR3 totals 14 residues. Germline loops: CDR1 MGHRA, CDR2 YSYEKL. With 3 bases removed from V and 2 bases from J, the gap between germline ends came to 11 bases.

This rearrangement joins TRBV7-3 to TRBJ2-5; 7 positions agree with TRBD1. CDR3 length: 15 amino acids. CDR1 is SGHTA, CDR2 FQGTGA, per germline. V dropped 0 bases and J dropped 5; count of bases not matched to a gene: 6. This CDR3 reads CASSLTQGVGETQYF. DNA for the CDR3: TGTGCCAGCAGCTTAACCCAGGGGGTCGGTGAGACCCAGTACTTC.

The gene calls are TRBV6-1 and TRBJ1-2; D perhaps matches TRBD1 (5 bases). The germline V gene has CDR1 MNHNS and CDR2 SASEGT. The CDR3 is made up of 12 amino acids. V was pared by 4 bases and J by 2 bases, with 5 bases between. CDR3 in DNA: TGTGCCAGCAGTGCAGGGAACTATGGCTACACCTTC. This codes for CASSAGNYGYTF.

The chain joins TRBV14 to TRBJ1-2; D gene ambiguous. V lost 8 bases, J lost 7 bases, and 11 bases lay in between. The CDR3 totals 11 residues. Germline V lookup: CDR1 SGHDN, CDR2 FVKESK. The CDR3 DNA sequence: TGTGCCAGCGGTCGTTGGACTGGCTACACCTTC. Its translation: CASGRWTGYTF.

As DNA, the CDR3 is TGTGCCTGGAGACATCAACAGGGGTTTGGCTATGGCTACACCTTC. Its protein is CAWRHQQGFGYGYTF. This chain uses TRBV30 with TRBJ1-2, with 7 nucleotides matching TRBD1. V dropped 3 bases and J dropped 4; count of bases not matched to a gene: 11. The CDR3 sequence is 15 residues long. Germline V gene sequence: CDR1 GTSNPN, CDR2 SVGIG (reference sequence).

The gene calls are TRBV5-1 and TRBJ1-4; no reliable D call. Germline CDR1 and CDR2: SGHRS and YFSETQ. CDR3 size: 17 residues. V was clipped by 0 bases and J by 0 bases, with 12 bases between them. The CDR3 DNA reads TGCGCCAGCAGCTTGGATGGGCGGCTATCAACTAATGAAAAACTGTTTTTT. It specifies CASSLDGRLSTNEKLFF.